The following is a T cell receptor (beta chain) sequence with its context. V was pared by 5 bases and J by 2 bases, with 13 bases between. CDR1 and CDR2 (germline): MNHEY, SMNVEV (reference sequence). The CDR3 has 14 residues. The data were obtained in a study of control samples from healthy donors and cancer patients. Produced via immunoSEQ multiplex PCR; TCRdb's table is partial and in-frame only. The sample holds more than 140,000 clones, around 94% seen once. The clonotype originates from a man between 35 and 55 years old in good health. The sequenced sample consisted of blood. The J gene is TRBJ2-7, the V gene TRBV27, with D perhaps matching TRBD1 (6 bases). The CDR3 nucleotides are TGTGCCAGCAGTCCCCGGACAGCACCCTACGAGCAGTACTTC. Translating it yields CASSPRTAPYEQYF.